Listed below are T cell receptor beta chains from one sample, sequenced in a study of T-cell memory formation after mild COVID-19. TCRdb reprocessed the 5' RACE reads via MiXCR and lists one record per CDR3 protein. Seen here are approximately 300,000 distinct CDR3 sequences, approximately 20% observed once, and the top ten hold 20% to 25%. The sequenced sample consisted of PBMCs or a T cell subset sorted from them (not recorded which). These receptors were taken from a man between 18 and 35 years old who had mild COVID-19 (a few samples of this study predate the infection). Cell type and time point are not known. CDR3s include the opening cysteine and the closing phenylalanine or tryptophan. A D gene is named only where the DNA matches it firmly. Size tells how often a clone was seen (once, few, many) or the class of an expanded clone, and some rows leave it out.

TGTGACAGCAGCCAAGAGCCGGGGCAGGGTGATCAGCCCCAGCATTTT | CDSSQEPGQGDQPQHF | 16 | TRBV4-2 | . | TRBJ1-5 | once
TGTGCCAGCAGTGGTTTTTATGGCTACACCTTC | CASSGFYGYTF | 11 | TRBV2 | . | TRBJ1-2 | few
TGTGCCAGCAGCAGCGGGGGGGCAGACAATGAGCAGTTCTTC | CASSSGGADNEQFF | 14 | TRBV11-3 | TRBD2 | TRBJ2-1 | .
TGTGCCAGCAGCCAACATAGCGGGGGGATCTACGAGCAGTACTTC | CASSQHSGGIYEQYF | 15 | TRBV5-4 | TRBD2 | TRBJ2-7 | many
TGTGCCAGCAGCCCCCGGAAAGTCTACTACGAGCAGTACTTC | CASSPRKVYYEQYF | 14 | TRBV6-5 | . | TRBJ2-7 | .
TGTGCCAGCAACGGGAGGAAGACCGGGGAGCTGTTTTTT | CASNGRKTGELFF | 13 | TRBV12-3/TRBV12-4 | TRBD2 | TRBJ2-2 | .
TGTGCCAGCAGCCCGCAAGGAGGAAATTCACCCCTCCACTTT | CASSPQGGNSPLHF | 14 | TRBV16 | . | TRBJ1-6 | few
TGTGCCAGCAGCTCCCGGACGACAGGTCGATTTGCTGAAAAACTGTTTTTT | CASSSRTTGRFAEKLFF | 17 | TRBV25-1 | . | TRBJ1-4 | few
TGTGCCAGCACCGACGAGACTCCCGCGAACACCGGGGAGCTGTTTTTT | CASTDETPANTGELFF | 16 | TRBV6-5 | . | TRBJ2-2 | few
TGCGCCAGCAGCTTGGCGGTACTAGCGCGCAATGAGCAGTTCTTC | CASSLAVLARNEQFF | 15 | TRBV5-1 | TRBD2 | TRBJ2-1 | .
TGTGCCAGCAGCCCCCGATCAGGGGGCGGTCGTACCGGGGAGCTGTTTTTT | CASSPRSGGGRTGELFF | 17 | TRBV7-3 | TRBD1 | TRBJ2-2 | .
TGTGCCAGCAGCTTAGTGGGACAGGGTGGGGATACGCAGTATTTT | CASSLVGQGGDTQYF | 15 | TRBV13 | TRBD1 | TRBJ2-3 | .